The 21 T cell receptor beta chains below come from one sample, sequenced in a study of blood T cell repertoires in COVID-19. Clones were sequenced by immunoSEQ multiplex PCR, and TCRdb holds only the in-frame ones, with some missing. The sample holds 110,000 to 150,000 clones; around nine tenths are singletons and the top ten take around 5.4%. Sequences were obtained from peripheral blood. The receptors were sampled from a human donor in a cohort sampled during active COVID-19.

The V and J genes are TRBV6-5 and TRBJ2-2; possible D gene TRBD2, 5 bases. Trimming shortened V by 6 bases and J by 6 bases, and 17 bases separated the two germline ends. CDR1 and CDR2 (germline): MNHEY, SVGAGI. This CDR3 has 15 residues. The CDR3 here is CASRILKTGSGELFF. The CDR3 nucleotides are TGTGCCAGCAGAATACTAAAAACGGGGTCCGGGGAGCTGTTTTTT.

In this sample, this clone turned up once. The CDR3 region is CASPWGSENTEAFF. CDR3 in DNA: TGTGCCAGCCCATGGGGCAGTGAGAACACTGAAGCTTTCTTT. The chain employs TRBV2 and TRBJ1-1, with D perhaps TRBD1 (5 bases). Germline lookup yields CDR1 SNHLY and CDR2 FYNNEI. The CDR3 spans 14 residues. Between the trimmed V and J ends, which lost 8 bases and 1 base, there was a span of 14 bases.

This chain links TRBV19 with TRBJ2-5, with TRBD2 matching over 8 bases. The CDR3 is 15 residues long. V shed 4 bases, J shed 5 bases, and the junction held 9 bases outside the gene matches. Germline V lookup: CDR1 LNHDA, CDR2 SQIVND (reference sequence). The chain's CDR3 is CASSKGLGVRETQYF. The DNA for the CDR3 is TGTGCCAGTAGTAAGGGACTAGGGGTCAGGGAGACCCAGTACTTC.

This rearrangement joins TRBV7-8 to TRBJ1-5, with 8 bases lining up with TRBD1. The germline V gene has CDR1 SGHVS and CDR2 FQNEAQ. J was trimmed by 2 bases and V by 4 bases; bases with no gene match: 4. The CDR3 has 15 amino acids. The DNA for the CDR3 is TGTGCCAGCAGCTCAAACAGGGGGGGCAATCAGCCCCAGCATTTT. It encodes CASSSNRGGNQPQHF.

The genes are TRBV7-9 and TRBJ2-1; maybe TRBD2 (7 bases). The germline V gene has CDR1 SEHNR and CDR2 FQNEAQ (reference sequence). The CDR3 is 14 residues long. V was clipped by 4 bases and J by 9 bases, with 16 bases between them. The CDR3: CASSSLGGAGEQFF. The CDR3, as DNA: TGTGCCAGCAGCTCCCTGGGGGGGGCCGGTGAGCAGTTCTTC.

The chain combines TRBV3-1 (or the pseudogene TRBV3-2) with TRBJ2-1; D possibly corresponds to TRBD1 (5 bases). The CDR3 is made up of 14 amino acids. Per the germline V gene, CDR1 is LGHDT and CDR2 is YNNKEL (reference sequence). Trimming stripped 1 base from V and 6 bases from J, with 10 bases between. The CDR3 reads CASSQGGSSNEQFF. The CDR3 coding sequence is TGTGCCAGCAGCCAAGGGGGCTCTAGCAATGAGCAGTTCTTC.

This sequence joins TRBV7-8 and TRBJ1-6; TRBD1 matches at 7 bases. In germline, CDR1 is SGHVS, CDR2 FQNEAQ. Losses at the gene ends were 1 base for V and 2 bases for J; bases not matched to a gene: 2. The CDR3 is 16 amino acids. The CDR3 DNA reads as TGTGCCAGCAGCTTAGTTGACAGGGCCTATAATTCACCCCTCCACTTT. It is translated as CASSLVDRAYNSPLHF.

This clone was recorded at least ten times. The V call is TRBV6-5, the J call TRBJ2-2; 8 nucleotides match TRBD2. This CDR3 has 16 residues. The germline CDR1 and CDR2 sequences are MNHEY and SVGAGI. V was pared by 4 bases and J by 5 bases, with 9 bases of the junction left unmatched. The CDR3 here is CASSSWTSHPTGELFF. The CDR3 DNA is TGTGCCAGCAGTTCCTGGACTAGCCACCCGACCGGGGAGCTGTTTTTT.

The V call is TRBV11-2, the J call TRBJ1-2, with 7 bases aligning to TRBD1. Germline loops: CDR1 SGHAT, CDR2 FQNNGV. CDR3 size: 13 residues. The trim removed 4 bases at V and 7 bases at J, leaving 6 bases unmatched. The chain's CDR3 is CASSSVRQGGYTF. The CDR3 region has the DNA TGTGCCAGCAGCTCAGTTCGACAGGGTGGCTACACCTTC. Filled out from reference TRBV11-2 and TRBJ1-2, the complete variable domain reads EAGVAQSPRYKIIEKRQSVAFWCNPISGHATLYWYQQILGQGPKLLIQFQNNGVVDDSQLPKDRFSAERLKGVDSTLKIQPAKLEDSAVYLCASSSVRQGGYTFGSGTRLTVV.

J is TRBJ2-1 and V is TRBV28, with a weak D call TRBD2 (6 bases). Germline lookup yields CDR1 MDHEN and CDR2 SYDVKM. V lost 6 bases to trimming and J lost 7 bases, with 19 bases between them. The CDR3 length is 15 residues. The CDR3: CASSSPGGLRNEQFF. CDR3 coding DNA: TGTGCCAGCAGCTCCCCCGGAGGGCTAAGGAATGAGCAGTTCTTC. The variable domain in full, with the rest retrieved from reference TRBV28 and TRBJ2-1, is DVKVTQSSRYLVKRTGEKVFLECVQDMDHENMFWYRQDPGLGLRLIYFSYDVKMKEKGDIPEGYSVSREKKERFSLILESASTNQTSMYLCASSSPGGLRNEQFFGPGTRLTVL.

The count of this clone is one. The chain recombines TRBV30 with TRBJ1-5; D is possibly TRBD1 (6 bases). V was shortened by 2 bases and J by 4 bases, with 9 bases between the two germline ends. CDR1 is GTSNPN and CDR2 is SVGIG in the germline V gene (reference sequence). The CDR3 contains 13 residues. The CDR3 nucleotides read TGTGCCTGGAGTAGCCAGGGGAATCAGCCCCAGCATTTT. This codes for CAWSSQGNQPQHF.

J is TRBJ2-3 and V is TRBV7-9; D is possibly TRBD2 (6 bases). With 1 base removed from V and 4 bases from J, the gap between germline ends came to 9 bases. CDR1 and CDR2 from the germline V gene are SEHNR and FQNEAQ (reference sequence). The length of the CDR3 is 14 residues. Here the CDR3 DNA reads TGTGCCAGCAGCTTAGTTCGGGAGCCAGATACGCAGTATTTT. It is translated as CASSLVREPDTQYF.

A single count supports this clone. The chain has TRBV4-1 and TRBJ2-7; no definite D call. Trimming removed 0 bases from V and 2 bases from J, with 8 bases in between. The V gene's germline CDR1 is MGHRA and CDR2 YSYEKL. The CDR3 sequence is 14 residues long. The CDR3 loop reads CASSQDPVAYEQYF. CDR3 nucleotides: TGCGCCAGCAGCCAAGACCCAGTTGCCTACGAGCAGTACTTC.

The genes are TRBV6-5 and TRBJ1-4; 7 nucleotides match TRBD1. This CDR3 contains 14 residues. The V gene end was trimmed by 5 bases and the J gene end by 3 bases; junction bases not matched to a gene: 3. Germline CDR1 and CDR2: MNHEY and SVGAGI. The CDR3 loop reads CASSRQGSNEKLFF. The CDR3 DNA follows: TGTGCCAGCAGTAGACAGGGATCTAATGAAAAACTGTTTTTT.

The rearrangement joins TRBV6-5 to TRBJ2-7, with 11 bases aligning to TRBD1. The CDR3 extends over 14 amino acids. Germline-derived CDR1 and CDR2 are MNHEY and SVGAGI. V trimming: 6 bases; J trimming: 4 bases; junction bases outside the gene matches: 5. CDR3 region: CASSVRDRGYEQYF. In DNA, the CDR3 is TGTGCCAGCAGCGTCCGGGACAGGGGGTACGAGCAGTACTTC.

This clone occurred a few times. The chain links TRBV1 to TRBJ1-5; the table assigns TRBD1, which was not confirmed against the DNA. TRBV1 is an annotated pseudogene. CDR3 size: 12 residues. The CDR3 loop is CTSALTNQPQHF. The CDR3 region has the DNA TGCACCAGCGCCCTTACAAATCAGCCCCAGCATTTT.

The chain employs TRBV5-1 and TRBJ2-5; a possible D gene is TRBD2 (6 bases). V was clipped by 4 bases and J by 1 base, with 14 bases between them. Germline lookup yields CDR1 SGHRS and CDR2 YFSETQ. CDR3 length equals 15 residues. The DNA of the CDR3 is TGCGCCAGCAGCCCCCTTCTAGCGAGCCAAGAGACCCAGTACTTC. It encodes CASSPLLASQETQYF. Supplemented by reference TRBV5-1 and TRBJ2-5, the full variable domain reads KAGVTQTPRYLIKTRGQQVTLSCSPISGHRSVSWYQQTPGQGLQFLFEYFSETQRNKGNFPGRFSGRQFSNSRSEMNVSTLELGDSALYLCASSPLLASQETQYFGPGTRLLVL.

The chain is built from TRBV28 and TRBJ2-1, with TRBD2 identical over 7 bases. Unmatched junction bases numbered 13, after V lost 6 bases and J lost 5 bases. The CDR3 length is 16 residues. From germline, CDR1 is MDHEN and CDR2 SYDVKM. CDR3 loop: CASSLPPAGAHNEQFF. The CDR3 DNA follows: TGTGCCAGCAGCCTTCCCCCTGCGGGAGCGCACAATGAGCAGTTCTTC.

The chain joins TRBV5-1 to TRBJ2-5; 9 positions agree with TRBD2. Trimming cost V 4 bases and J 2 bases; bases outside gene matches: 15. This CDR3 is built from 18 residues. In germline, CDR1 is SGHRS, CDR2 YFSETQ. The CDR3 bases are TGCGCCAGCAGCGCAACCCCGGGACTAGCCCAAGATCAAGAGACCCAGTACTTC. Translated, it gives CASSATPGLAQDQETQYF.

The CDR3 protein is CASSSGTSGREYEQFF. The CDR3 DNA follows: TGTGCCAGCAGTTCAGGGACTAGCGGGAGGGAGTATGAGCAGTTCTTC. The V gene is TRBV28, the J gene TRBJ2-1; TRBD2 matches at 16 bases. After removal of 4 bases from V and 8 bases from J, the junction contained 5 bases not matched to a gene. The CDR3 has 16 amino acids. Germline assignment: CDR1 MDHEN and CDR2 SYDVKM.

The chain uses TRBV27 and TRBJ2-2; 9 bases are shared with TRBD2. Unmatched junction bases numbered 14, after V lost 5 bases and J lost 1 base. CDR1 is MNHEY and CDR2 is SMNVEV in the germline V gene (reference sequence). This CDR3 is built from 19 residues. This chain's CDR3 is CASSPPRGRASLNTGELFF. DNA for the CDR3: TGTGCCAGCAGTCCCCCTCGCGGGAGGGCCTCCTTGAACACCGGGGAGCTGTTTTTT.